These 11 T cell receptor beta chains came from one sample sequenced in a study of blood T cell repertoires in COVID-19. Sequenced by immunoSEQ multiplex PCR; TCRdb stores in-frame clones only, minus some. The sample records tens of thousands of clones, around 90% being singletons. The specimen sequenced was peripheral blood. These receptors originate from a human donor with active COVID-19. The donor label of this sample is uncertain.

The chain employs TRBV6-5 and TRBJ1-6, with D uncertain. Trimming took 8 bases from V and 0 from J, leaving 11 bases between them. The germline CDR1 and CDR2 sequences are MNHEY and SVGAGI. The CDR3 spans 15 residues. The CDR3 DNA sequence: TGTGCCAGCGCCGAGTTAAGCTCCTATAATTCACCCCTCCACTTT. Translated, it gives CASAELSSYNSPLHF.

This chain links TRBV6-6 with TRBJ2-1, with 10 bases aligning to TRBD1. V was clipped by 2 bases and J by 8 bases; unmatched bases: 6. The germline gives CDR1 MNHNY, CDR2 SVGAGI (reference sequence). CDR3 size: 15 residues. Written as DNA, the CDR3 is TGTGCCAGCAGTTACCCGGACAGGGGGACTGATGAGCAGTTCTTC. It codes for CASSYPDRGTDEQFF.

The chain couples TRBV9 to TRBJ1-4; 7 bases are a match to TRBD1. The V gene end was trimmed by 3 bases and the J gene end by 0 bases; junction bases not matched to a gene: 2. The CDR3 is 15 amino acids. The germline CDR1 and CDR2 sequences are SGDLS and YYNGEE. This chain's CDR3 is CASSGDRATNEKLFF. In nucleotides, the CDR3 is TGTGCCAGCAGCGGAGACAGGGCAACTAATGAAAAACTGTTTTTT.

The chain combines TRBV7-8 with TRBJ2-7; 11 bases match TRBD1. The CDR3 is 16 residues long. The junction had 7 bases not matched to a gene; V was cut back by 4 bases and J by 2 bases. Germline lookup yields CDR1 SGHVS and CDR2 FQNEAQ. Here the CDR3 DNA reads TGTGCCAGCAGCTCCAATCTGGGACAGGGGGCCTACGAGCAGTACTTC. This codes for CASSSNLGQGAYEQYF.

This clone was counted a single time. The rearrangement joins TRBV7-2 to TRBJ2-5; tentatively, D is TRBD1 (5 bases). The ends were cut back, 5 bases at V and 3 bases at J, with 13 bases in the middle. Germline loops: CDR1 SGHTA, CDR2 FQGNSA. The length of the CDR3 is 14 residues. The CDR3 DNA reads TGTGCCAGCAGCAGAGACAGTCATAAAGAGACCCAGTACTTC. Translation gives CASSRDSHKETQYF.

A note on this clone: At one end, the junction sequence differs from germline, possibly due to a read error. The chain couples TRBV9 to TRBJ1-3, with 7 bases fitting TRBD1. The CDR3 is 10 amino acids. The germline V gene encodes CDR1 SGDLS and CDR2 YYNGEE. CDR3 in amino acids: CASSVRQGKF. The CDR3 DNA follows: TGTGCCAGCAGCGTGAGACAGGGTAAATTT.

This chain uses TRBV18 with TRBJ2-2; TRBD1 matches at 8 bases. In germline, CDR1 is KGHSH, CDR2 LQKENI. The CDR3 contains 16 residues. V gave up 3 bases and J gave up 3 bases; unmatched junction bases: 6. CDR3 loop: CASSPRTGSDTGELFF. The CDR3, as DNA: TGTGCCAGCTCACCTCGGACAGGGTCAGACACCGGGGAGCTGTTTTTT. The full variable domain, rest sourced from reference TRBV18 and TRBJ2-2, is NAGVMQNPRHLVRRRGQEARLRCSPMKGHSHVYWYRQLPEEGLKFMVYLQKENIIDESGMPKERFSAEFPKEGPSILRIQQVVRGDSAAYFCASSPRTGSDTGELFFGEGSRLTVL.

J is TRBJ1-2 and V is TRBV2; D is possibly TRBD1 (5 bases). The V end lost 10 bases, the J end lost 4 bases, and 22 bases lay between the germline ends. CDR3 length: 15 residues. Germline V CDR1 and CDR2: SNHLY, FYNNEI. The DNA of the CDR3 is TGTGCCACCCTAGGACAAGGGAACGTTGTCTATGGCTACACCTTC. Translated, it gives CATLGQGNVVYGYTF.

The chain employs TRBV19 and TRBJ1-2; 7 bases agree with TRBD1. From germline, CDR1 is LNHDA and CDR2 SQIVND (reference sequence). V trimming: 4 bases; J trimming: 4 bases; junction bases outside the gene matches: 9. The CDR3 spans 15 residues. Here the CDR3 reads CASSTERDRSYGYTF. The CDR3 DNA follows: TGTGCCAGTAGTACAGAGAGGGACAGAAGCTATGGCTACACCTTC.

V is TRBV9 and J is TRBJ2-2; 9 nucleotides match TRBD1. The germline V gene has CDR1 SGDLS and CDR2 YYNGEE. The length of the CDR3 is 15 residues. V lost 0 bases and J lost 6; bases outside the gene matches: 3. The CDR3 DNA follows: TGTGCCAGCAGCGTAGCACAGGGGGCCTCCGGGGAGCTGTTTTTT. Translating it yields CASSVAQGASGELFF.

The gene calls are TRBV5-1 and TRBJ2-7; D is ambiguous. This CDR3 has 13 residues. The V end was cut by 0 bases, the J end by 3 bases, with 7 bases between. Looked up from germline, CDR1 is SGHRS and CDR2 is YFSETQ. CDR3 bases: TGCGCCAGCAGCTTGGGAGTATACTACGAGCAGTACTTC. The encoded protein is CASSLGVYYEQYF.